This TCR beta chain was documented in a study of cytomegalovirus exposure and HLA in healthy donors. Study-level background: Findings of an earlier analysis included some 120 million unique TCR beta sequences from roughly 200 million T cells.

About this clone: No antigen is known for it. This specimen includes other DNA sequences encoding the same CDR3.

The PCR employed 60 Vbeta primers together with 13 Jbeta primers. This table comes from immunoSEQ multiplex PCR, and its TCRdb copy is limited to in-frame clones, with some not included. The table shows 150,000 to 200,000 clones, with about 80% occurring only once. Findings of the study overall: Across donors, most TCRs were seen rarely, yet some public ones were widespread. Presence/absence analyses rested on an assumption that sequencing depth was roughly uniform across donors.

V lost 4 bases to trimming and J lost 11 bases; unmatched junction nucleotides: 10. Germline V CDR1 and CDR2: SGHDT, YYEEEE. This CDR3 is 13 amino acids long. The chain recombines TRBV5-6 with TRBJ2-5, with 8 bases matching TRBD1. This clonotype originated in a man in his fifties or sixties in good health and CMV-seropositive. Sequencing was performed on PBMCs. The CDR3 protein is CASSPGTGGEQYF. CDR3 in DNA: TGTGCCAGCAGCCCGGGAACAGGGGGAGAGCAGTACTTC.